This record covers a single TCR beta chain. The entry originates in a study of blood T cell repertoires in COVID-19. Study at large: Both acute and convalescent COVID-19 samples were obtained from the United States, Italy and Spain.

The CDR3 is 16 amino acids. Germline lookup yields CDR1 MNHNY and CDR2 SVGAGI (reference sequence). Trimming cost V 5 bases and J 4 bases; bases outside gene matches: 9. Authors' processing steps: Amplified reference gene primers provided the basis for estimating nucleated cell counts. Some clones are missing from TCRdb's copy, which holds only in-frame ones; the method was immunoSEQ multiplex PCR. V and J calls and clone size are given by that table; D and trimming were obtained from the DNA. The sample yields roughly 250,000 clones, roughly nine tenths seen once. Enrolled through a virtual design, the participants were between about 18 and 100 years of age and came from some 25 US areas.

V and J are TRBV6-6 and TRBJ1-2; 11 nucleotides line up with TRBD1. The sample consisted of PBMCs or T cells enriched from blood (not recorded which). This TCR came from a human donor in a cohort exposed to, infected with or recovered from COVID-19 (not recorded which). The donor label of this sample is uncertain. The DNA of the CDR3 is TGTGCCAGCAGTCGACGGGGACAGGGGGGGAGCTATGGCTACACCTTC. Protein sequence: CASSRRGQGGSYGYTF.